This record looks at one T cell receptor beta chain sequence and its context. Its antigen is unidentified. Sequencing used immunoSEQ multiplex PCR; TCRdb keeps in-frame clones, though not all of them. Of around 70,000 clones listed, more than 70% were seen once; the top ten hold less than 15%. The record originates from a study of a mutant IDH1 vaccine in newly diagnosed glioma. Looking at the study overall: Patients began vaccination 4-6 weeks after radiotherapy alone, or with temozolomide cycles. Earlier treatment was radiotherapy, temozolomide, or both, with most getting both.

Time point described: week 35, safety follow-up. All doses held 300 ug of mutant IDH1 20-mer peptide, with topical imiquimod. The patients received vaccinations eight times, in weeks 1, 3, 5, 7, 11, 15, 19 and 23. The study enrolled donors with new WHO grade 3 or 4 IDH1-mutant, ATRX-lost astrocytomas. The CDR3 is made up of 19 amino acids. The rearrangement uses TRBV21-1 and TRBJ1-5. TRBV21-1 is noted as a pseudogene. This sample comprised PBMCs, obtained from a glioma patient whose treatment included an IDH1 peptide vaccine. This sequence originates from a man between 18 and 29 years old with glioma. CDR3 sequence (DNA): TGTGCCAGCAGCAAAGATGTCGAGCGGCTCGGCGCGGTAAATCAGCCCCAGCATTTT. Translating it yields CASSKDVERLGAVNQPQHF.